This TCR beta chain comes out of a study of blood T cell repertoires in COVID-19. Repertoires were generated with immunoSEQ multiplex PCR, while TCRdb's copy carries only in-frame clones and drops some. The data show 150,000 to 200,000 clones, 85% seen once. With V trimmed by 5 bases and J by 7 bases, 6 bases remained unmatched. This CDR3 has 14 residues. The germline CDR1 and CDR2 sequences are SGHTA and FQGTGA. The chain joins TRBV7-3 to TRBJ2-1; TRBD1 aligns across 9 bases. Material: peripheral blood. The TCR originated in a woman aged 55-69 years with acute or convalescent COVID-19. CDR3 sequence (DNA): TGTGCCAGCAGCGCCGGGACAGGGTCGAATGAGCAGTTCTTC. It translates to CASSAGTGSNEQFF. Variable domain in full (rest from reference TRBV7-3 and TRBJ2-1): GAGVSQTPSNKVTEKGKYVELRCDPISGHTALYWYRQSLGQGPEFLIYFQGTGAADDSGLPNDRFFAVRPEGSVSTLKIQRTERGDSAVYLCASSAGTGSNEQFFGPGTRLTVL.